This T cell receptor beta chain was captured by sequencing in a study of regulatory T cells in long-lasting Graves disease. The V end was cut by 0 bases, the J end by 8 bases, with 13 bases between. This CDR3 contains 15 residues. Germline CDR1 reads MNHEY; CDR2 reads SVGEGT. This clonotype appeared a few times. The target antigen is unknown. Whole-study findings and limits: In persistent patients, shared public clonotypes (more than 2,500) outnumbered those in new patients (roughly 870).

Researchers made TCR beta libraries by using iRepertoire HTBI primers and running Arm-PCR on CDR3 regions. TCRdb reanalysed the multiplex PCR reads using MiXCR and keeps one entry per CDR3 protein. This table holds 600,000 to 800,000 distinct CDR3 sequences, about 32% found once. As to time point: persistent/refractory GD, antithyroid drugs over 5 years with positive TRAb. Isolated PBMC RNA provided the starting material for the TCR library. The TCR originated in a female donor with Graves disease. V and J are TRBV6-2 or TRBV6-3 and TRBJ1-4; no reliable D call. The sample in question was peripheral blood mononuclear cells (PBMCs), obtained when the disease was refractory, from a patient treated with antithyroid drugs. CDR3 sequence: CASSYSWGLGEKLFF. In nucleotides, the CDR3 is TGTGCCAGCAGTTACTCGTGGGGATTAGGGGAAAAACTGTTTTTT.